The 13 T cell receptor beta chains presented below share a single source sample, sequenced in a study of cytomegalovirus exposure and HLA in healthy donors. Vbeta (60) and Jbeta (13) primers were used in the PCR. Method: immunoSEQ multiplex PCR; TCRdb's copy keeps in-frame clones and lacks some. The sample has 50,000 to 70,000 clones, 55% to 85% seen once. The sample comprised PBMCs. All receptors derive from a man aged 40-49 years in good health and CMV-seropositive.

The V call is TRBV9, the J call TRBJ2-2; tentative D call: TRBD2 (6 bases). Per germline, CDR1 SGDLS and CDR2 YYNGEE. This CDR3 spans 14 amino acids. The ends were cut back, 0 bases at V and 6 bases at J, with 9 bases in the middle. In DNA form, the CDR3 reads TGTGCCAGCAGCGTAGGGGGGGTATCCGGGGAGCTGTTTTTT. This codes for CASSVGGVSGELFF.

This chain joins TRBV5-6 and TRBJ1-1; maybe TRBD1 (5 bases). Trimming pared 3 bases from V and 5 bases from J, leaving 17 bases between. The germline gives CDR1 SGHDT, CDR2 YYEEEE. The CDR3 extends over 15 amino acids. The CDR3 loop is CASSWGFSSGTEAFF. In DNA form, the CDR3 reads TGTGCCAGCAGCTGGGGCTTTAGCTCAGGGACTGAAGCTTTCTTT. Full variable domain (rest looked up from reference TRBV5-6 and TRBJ1-1): DAGVTQSPTHLIKTRGQQVTLRCSPKSGHDTVSWYQQALGQGPQFIFQYYEEEERQRGNFPDRFSGHQFPNYSSELNVNALLLGDSALYLCASSWGFSSGTEAFFGQGTRLTVV.

This sequence joins TRBV19 and TRBJ1-6; D unresolved. CDR3 length equals 12 residues. Germline CDR1 reads LNHDA; CDR2 reads SQIVND (reference sequence). Trimming pared 7 bases from V and 10 bases from J, leaving 11 bases between. The CDR3 is CASTQSGSPLHF. The CDR3 DNA follows: TGTGCCAGTACACAGAGTGGCTCACCCCTCCACTTT.

Remarks on this clone: An end of the junction differs from the germline gene, which may be a read error. The chain links TRBV6-5 to TRBJ1-1; 8 positions match TRBD1. The germline CDR1 and CDR2 sequences are MNHEY and SVGAGI. The CDR3 spans 15 residues. This CDR3 is CTSSYFGQGGTEAFF. CDR3 bases: TGTACCAGCAGTTACTTCGGACAGGGAGGCACTGAAGCTTTCTTT.

The chain couples TRBV6-5 to TRBJ2-1, with 10 bases fitting TRBD2. Germline lookup yields CDR1 MNHEY and CDR2 SVGAGI. V was pared by 10 bases and J by 5 bases, with 11 bases of the junction left unmatched. CDR3 length: 15 residues. The CDR3 reads CATVAGTSVHNEQFF. The CDR3 coding sequence is TGTGCCACCGTAGCCGGGACTAGCGTGCACAATGAGCAGTTCTTC.

J is TRBJ2-3 and V is TRBV4-2; perhaps TRBD2 as D (6 bases). V lost 1 base to trimming and J lost 10 bases, with 12 bases between them. The CDR3 loop spans 13 amino acids. Germline CDR1 LGHNA, CDR2 YNFKEQ. CDR3 nucleotide sequence: TGTGCCAGCAGCCAAGGGCGGGGCGGGGCGCAGTATTTT. Protein product: CASSQGRGGAQYF.

The rearrangement uses TRBV27 and TRBJ2-7; 7 nucleotides align to TRBD1. The V and J ends lost 4 bases and 2 bases, in that order; junction bases with no gene match: 8. Germline V CDR1 and CDR2: MNHEY, SMNVEV (reference sequence). This CDR3 has 15 residues. CDR3 sequence: CASSSEGAPTYEQYF. CDR3 bases: TGTGCCAGCAGTTCTGAGGGGGCACCTACCTACGAGCAGTACTTC.

The chain links TRBV7-8 to TRBJ1-4; D is possibly TRBD1 (6 bases). CDR3 size: 15 residues. Trimming shortened V by 5 bases and J by 0 bases, and 10 bases separated the two germline ends. Germline CDR1 SGHVS, CDR2 FQNEAQ. CDR3 residues: CASSPRQATNEKLFF. CDR3 nucleotide sequence: TGTGCCAGCAGCCCAAGACAGGCAACTAATGAAAAACTGTTTTTT.

This chain uses TRBV7-9 with TRBJ1-1, with D maybe TRBD1 (5 bases). Trimming took off 3 bases at V and 2 bases at J, with 10 bases between the two ends. CDR1 and CDR2 (germline): SEHNR, FQNEAQ (reference sequence). The CDR3 runs to 14 residues. As DNA, the CDR3 is TGTGCCAGCAGCTTGCAACAGGACAACACTGAAGCTTTCTTT. Amino acid sequence: CASSLQQDNTEAFF.

The rearrangement joins TRBV19 to TRBJ1-1; 9 bases match TRBD1. Germline V lookup: CDR1 LNHDA, CDR2 SQIVND (reference sequence). This CDR3 spans 14 amino acids. Trimming cost V 6 bases and J 7 bases; bases outside gene matches: 9. The CDR3 loop is CASRWDRDHNEAFF. The CDR3 bases are TGTGCCAGTAGATGGGACAGGGACCATAATGAAGCTTTCTTT. The full variable domain, in which reference TRBV19 and TRBJ1-1 provide the parts outside the CDR3, is DGGITQSPKYLFRKEGQNVTLSCEQNLNHDAMYWYRQDPGQGLRLIYYSQIVNDFQKGDIAEGYSVSREKKESFPLTVTSAQKNPTAFYLCASRWDRDHNEAFFGQGTRLTVV.

A few counts support this clone. The rearrangement links TRBV4-2 to TRBJ1-2; D remains ambiguous. The CDR3 totals 14 residues. V shed 7 bases and J shed 0 bases, with 12 bases lying between them. Germline lookup yields CDR1 LGHNA and CDR2 YNFKEQ. This CDR3 reads CASTVSRANYGYTF. CDR3 DNA: TGTGCCAGCACCGTGTCCCGAGCTAACTATGGCTACACCTTC.

The chain recombines TRBV6-1 with TRBJ2-3; tentatively, D is TRBD1 (6 bases). The CDR3 runs to 15 residues. Germline CDR1 reads MNHNS; CDR2 reads SASEGT. V gave up 6 bases and J gave up 5 bases, with 18 bases separating them. In DNA, the CDR3 is TGTGCCAGCAGCGTTGGGGGACAAGGTCGAGATACGCAGTATTTT. It specifies CASSVGGQGRDTQYF.

This rearrangement joins TRBV30 to TRBJ1-2; D unclear. This CDR3 region has 11 residues. CDR1 GTSNPN and CDR2 SVGIG come from the germline V gene (reference sequence). Trimming removed 3 bases from V and 3 bases from J, with 5 bases in between. The CDR3 sequence is CAWSFHYGYTF. The CDR3 region has the DNA TGTGCCTGGAGCTTCCACTATGGCTACACCTTC.